These 21 T cell receptor beta chains were all obtained from the same sample, sequenced in a study of T cell responses to AZD1222 COVID-19 vaccine (TCRdb year 2021). Receptor libraries were prepared by the immunoSEQ multiplex PCR assay. Here the immuneACCESS table is served through TCRdb, limited to in-frame sequences with V and J called. Missing clones are a known gap in these copies; in checked studies unresolved V genes cover under half, and the rest lacks a known reason. Here the sample has about 110,000 clones; over 75% occur a single time. Jointly, the top ten make up 10% to 15% of the sample. The sample's time point label is to be understood as: baseline before first vaccination. The label giving this sample's treatment or condition can be read as: meningococcal conjugate vaccine given as trial control. Sequenced material: peripheral blood, taken on day 0 of MenACWY control vaccination. The receptors originated from an adult in good health.

The rearrangement joins TRBV6-5 to TRBJ2-2; TRBD1 might be the D (6 bases). V lost 11 bases and J lost 1, with 14 bases in between. Germline V gene lookup returns CDR1 MNHEY and CDR2 SVGAGI. There are 14 residues in the CDR3. The chain's CDR3 is CASWGTLNTGELFF. The CDR3 DNA reads TGTGCCTCCTGGGGGACACTGAACACCGGGGAGCTGTTTTTT.

This clone was found once. V gene TRBV28 combines with J gene TRBJ2-1, with 9 bases matching TRBD1. Trimming cost V 2 bases and J 6 bases; bases outside gene matches: 5. Germline V gene sequence: CDR1 MDHEN, CDR2 SYDVKM. CDR3 length equals 15 residues. In DNA form, the CDR3 reads TGTGCCAGCAGTTTAAATTACAGGGGGCTCAATGAGCAGTTCTTC. Protein sequence: CASSLNYRGLNEQFF.

The chain is built from TRBV12-3 or TRBV12-4 and TRBJ1-3; no clear D. The V gene lost 8 bases and the J gene lost 0 bases, with 2 bases spanning the gap. This CDR3 has 11 residues. In DNA form, the CDR3 reads TGTGCCAGCCACTCTGGAAACACCATATATTTT. It yields the protein CASHSGNTIYF.

This clone was observed once. V gene TRBV5-6 combines with J gene TRBJ1-4, with TRBD1 as a possible D gene (5 bases). The CDR3 contains 15 residues. Trimming left V 4 bases short and J 0 bases short, with 10 bases between. The germline CDR1 and CDR2 sequences are SGHDT and YYEEEE. Written as DNA, the CDR3 is TGTGCCAGCAGCCCCCAGACAGCAACTAATGAAAAACTGTTTTTT. Residues: CASSPQTATNEKLFF.

The chain uses TRBV29-1 and TRBJ2-7; D is unresolved. V lost 3 bases and J lost 6, with 12 bases in between. CDR1 is SQVTM, CDR2 ANQGSEA, per germline. The CDR3 consists of 12 residues. CDR3 in DNA: TGCAGCGTTGAGCAGGTGACGGGCGAGCAGTACTTC. This encodes CSVEQVTGEQYF.

The V gene is TRBV27, the J gene TRBJ2-7; perhaps TRBD2 as D (5 bases). This CDR3 contains 14 residues. CDR1 and CDR2 from the germline V gene are MNHEY and SMNVEV (reference sequence). The V end lost 7 bases, the J end lost 7 bases, and 20 bases lay between the germline ends. Here the CDR3 reads CASTPTGTSGEQYF. CDR3 DNA sequence: TGTGCCAGCACCCCAACGGGAACCTCTGGGGAGCAGTACTTC.

This clone was detected once. This sequence joins TRBV19 and TRBJ1-6; D gene unclear. The CDR3 has 15 residues. CDR1 and CDR2 (germline): LNHDA, SQIVND (reference sequence). V lost 7 bases to trimming and J lost 7 bases, with 17 bases between them. The CDR3 region is CASTWSSRSNSPLHF. In nucleotides, the CDR3 is TGTGCCAGTACCTGGTCCTCCCGCTCCAATTCACCCCTCCACTTT.

The chain links TRBV6-4 to TRBJ1-4, with D perhaps matching TRBD1 (5 bases). Between the trimmed V and J ends, which lost 8 bases and 1 base, there was a span of 17 bases. The germline CDR1 and CDR2 sequences are MRHNA and SNTAGT. The CDR3 loop spans 16 amino acids. The chain's CDR3 is CASSRRGAGTNEKLFF. In nucleotides, the CDR3 is TGTGCCAGCTCTAGGCGAGGGGCAGGAACTAATGAAAAACTGTTTTTT.

The chain joins TRBV9 to TRBJ1-3, with D unclear. Germline CDR1 is SGDLS and CDR2 is YYNGEE. This CDR3 is built from 16 residues. The V and J ends lost 0 bases and 3 bases respectively, with 13 bases between them. The CDR3: CASSVAEVDRGNTIYF. The DNA for the CDR3 is TGTGCCAGCAGCGTAGCTGAGGTCGACCGTGGAAACACCATATATTTT.

CDR3 bases: TGCGCCAGCAACCCGACAGGGGGCATCCACGAGCAGTACTTC. Amino acid sequence: CASNPTGGIHEQYF. This rearrangement joins TRBV5-1 to TRBJ2-7, with 10 bases identical to TRBD1. Germline loops: CDR1 SGHRS, CDR2 YFSETQ. CDR3 length equals 14 residues. Trimming took 6 bases from V and 5 from J; bases not matched to a gene: 8.

The V call is TRBV23-1, the J call TRBJ1-5; the D gene is possibly TRBD1 (5 bases). TRBV23-1 is annotated as an ORF whose role is uncertain. V shed 4 bases and J shed 5 bases, with 12 bases lying between them. The CDR3 consists of 14 residues. This CDR3 is CASSPWEGYQPQHF. The CDR3 DNA reads TGCGCCAGCAGTCCCTGGGAGGGGTATCAGCCCCAGCATTTT.

This chain uses TRBV28 with TRBJ1-3; D not certain. Germline CDR1 reads MDHEN; CDR2 reads SYDVKM. V lost 7 bases to trimming and J lost 0 bases, with 19 bases between them. The CDR3 spans 17 residues. DNA for the CDR3: TGTGCCAGCATCCGAGGAGGGCAGGTATCCTCTGGAAACACCATATATTTT. It translates to CASIRGGQVSSGNTIYF.

The chain carries TRBV18 and TRBJ2-1; D not resolved. V shed 3 bases and J shed 0 bases, with 9 bases lying between them. The CDR3 spans 15 residues. Germline-derived CDR1 and CDR2 are KGHSH and LQKENI. In DNA form, the CDR3 reads TGTGCCAGCTCACCGGGCCAGAGCTCCTACAATGAGCAGTTCTTC. Translating it yields CASSPGQSSYNEQFF.

The V call is TRBV27, the J call TRBJ2-3, with 7 positions matching TRBD2. J was trimmed by 8 bases and V by 5 bases; bases with no gene match: 10. Germline CDR1 reads MNHEY; CDR2 reads SMNVEV (reference sequence). The CDR3 sequence is 14 residues long. CDR3 sequence: CASSPMTSPGTQYF. The CDR3 nucleotides are TGTGCCAGCAGTCCCATGACTAGCCCCGGTACGCAGTATTTT.

The genes are TRBV5-4 and TRBJ1-1; no clear D gene. V lost 4 bases to trimming and J lost 5 bases, with 15 bases between them. The germline V gene encodes CDR1 SGHNT and CDR2 YYREEE (reference sequence). CDR3 size: 14 residues. CDR3 bases: TGTGCCAGCAGCCTACCCGTTGCCAGTACTGAAGCTTTCTTT. Translation gives CASSLPVASTEAFF.

This clone was observed a few times. This chain uses TRBV5-5 with TRBJ1-5, with D possibly TRBD1 on 5 matching bases. CDR1 is SGHKS, CDR2 YYEKEE, per germline (reference sequence). The CDR3 totals 17 residues. Trimming pared 0 bases from V and 6 bases from J, leaving 19 bases between. CDR3 region: CASSLGQPLGIGQPQHF. In DNA, the CDR3 is TGTGCCAGCAGCTTGGGACAGCCCTTAGGTATAGGTCAGCCCCAGCATTTT.

The sample holds one count of this clone. The chain couples TRBV5-1 to TRBJ1-5, with D unresolved. This CDR3 is built from 14 residues. V dropped 4 bases and J dropped 0 bases, with 8 bases sitting between them. CDR1 SGHRS and CDR2 YFSETQ come from the germline V gene. The CDR3 loop reads CASSPAGSNQPQHF. The CDR3 DNA reads as TGCGCCAGCAGCCCCGCGGGTAGCAATCAGCCCCAGCATTTT.

The chain employs TRBV9 and TRBJ1-4, with D perhaps matching TRBD1 (6 bases). Trimming cost V 0 bases and J 8 bases, with 14 bases left between them. Germline assignment: CDR1 SGDLS and CDR2 YYNGEE. The CDR3 loop spans 15 amino acids. Here the CDR3 DNA reads TGTGCCAGCAGCGTAGGTCTACAGGGCCTGGAAAAACTGTTTTTT. This sequence encodes CASSVGLQGLEKLFF.

This clone came up once. The CDR3 loop is CATKQGINQPQHF. In DNA, the CDR3 is TGTGCCACCAAACAGGGGATCAATCAGCCCCAGCATTTT. The gene calls are TRBV18 and TRBJ1-5; 7 nucleotides align to TRBD1. Germline CDR1 is KGHSH and CDR2 is LQKENI. The V and J ends lost 10 bases and 3 bases, in that order; junction bases with no gene match: 6. This CDR3 region has 13 residues.

This chain links TRBV4-3 with TRBJ2-7; TRBD1 is a possible D gene (6 bases). CDR3 size: 15 residues. From germline, CDR1 is LGHNA and CDR2 YSLEER. V was pared by 3 bases and J by 3 bases, with 15 bases between. CDR3 in DNA: TGCGCCAGCAGCCAGGCCTACAGGGTTCTCTACGAGCAGTACTTC. Protein sequence: CASSQAYRVLYEQYF.

V usage is TRBV4-3 and J usage is TRBJ2-1; D not resolved. CDR1 LGHNA and CDR2 YSLEER come from the germline V gene. Trimming took 0 bases from V and 0 from J, leaving 12 bases between them. This CDR3 region has 17 residues. CDR3 DNA: TGCGCCAGCAGCCAAGATATAGAAGGAAGCTCCTACAATGAGCAGTTCTTC. Translation: CASSQDIEGSSYNEQFF.